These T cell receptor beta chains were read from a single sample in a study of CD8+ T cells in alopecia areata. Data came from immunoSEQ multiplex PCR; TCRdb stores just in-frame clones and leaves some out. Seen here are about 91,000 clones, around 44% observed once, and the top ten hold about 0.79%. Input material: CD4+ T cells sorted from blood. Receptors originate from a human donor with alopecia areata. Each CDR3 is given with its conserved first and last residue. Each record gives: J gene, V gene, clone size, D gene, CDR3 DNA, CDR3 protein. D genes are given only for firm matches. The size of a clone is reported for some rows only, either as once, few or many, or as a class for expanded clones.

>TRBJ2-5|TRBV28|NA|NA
TGTGCCAGCAGTTTAGTCCAAGAGACCCAGTACTTC
CASSLVQETQYF
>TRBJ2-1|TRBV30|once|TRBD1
TGTGCCTGGAGGAGGCCCGGTGGACAGGGCCACAATGAGCAGTTCTTC
CAWRRPGGQGHNEQFF
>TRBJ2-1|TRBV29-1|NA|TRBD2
TGCAGCGTTGATGGGCCGGGGGGTGAGCAGTTCTTC
CSVDGPGGEQFF
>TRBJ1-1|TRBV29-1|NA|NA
TGCAGCGTAGAGATTATGATGAACACTGAAGCTTTCTTT
CSVEIMMNTEAFF
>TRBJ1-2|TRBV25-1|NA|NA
TGTGCCAGCAGTGAATGGTCCATTGGTGGCTACACCTTC
CASSEWSIGGYTF
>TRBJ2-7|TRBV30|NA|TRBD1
TGTGCCTGGAGTGTAGGGGGCCCCGAGCAGCACTTC
CAWSVGGPEQHF
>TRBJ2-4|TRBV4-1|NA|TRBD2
TGCGCCAGCAGCCAAGTCGGGACTAGCGGAGCCAAAAACATTCAGTACTTC
CASSQVGTSGAKNIQYF
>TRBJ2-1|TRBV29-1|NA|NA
TGCAGCGTTGAAGAAGGGGGTGAGCAGTTCTTC
CSVEEGGEQFF
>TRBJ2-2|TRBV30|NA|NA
TGTGCCTGGAGTGAGCGGAACACCGGGGAGCTGTTTTTT
CAWSERNTGELFF
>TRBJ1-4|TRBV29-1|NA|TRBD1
TGCAGCGTTGAACCATCTGGGACAGGGAGTGAAAAACTGTTTTTT
CSVEPSGTGSEKLFF
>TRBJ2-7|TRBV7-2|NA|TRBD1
TGTGCCAGCCATCCGGGGACAGGGACCTACGAGCAGTACTTC
CASHPGTGTYEQYF
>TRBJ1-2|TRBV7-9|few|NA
TGTGCCAGCAGCCCTCCGCGGCAGGGCCATGGCTACACCTTC
CASSPPRQGHGYTF
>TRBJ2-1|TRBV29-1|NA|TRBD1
TGCAGCGTCCAAGCAGGGGGCGGGTACCACTCCTACAATGAGCAGTTCTTC
CSVQAGGGYHSYNEQFF
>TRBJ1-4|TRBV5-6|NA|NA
TGTGCCAGCAGCTTGGGACAGCTCGAAAAACTGTTTTTT
CASSLGQLEKLFF
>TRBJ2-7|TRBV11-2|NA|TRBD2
TGTGCCAGCAGCCCTAAGATGGGTACTAGCGGGAGCTCCTACGAGCAGTACTTC
CASSPKMGTSGSSYEQYF
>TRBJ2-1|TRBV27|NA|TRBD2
TGTGCCAGCAAACTCTCTAGCGGGGCCCCCGGGGCTGAGCAGTTCTTC
CASKLSSGAPGAEQFF
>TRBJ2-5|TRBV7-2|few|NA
TGTGCCAGCAGCTTATTGAGGACCCAGTACTTC
CASSLLRTQYF
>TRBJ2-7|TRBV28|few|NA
TGTGCCAGCAGTCCCCCAGGAGGGCCAGGGGCCTACGAGCAGTACTTC
CASSPPGGPGAYEQYF
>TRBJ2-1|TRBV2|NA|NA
TGTGCCAGCTCTTTATATCTCTACAATGAGCAGTTCTTC
CASSLYLYNEQFF
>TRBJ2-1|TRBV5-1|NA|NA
TGCGCCAGCAGCTTTGGAGGGAATGAGCAGTTCTTC
CASSFGGNEQFF
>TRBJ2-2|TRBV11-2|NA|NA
TGTGCTACTACCATAATGCCGAACACCGGGGAGCTGTTTTTT
CATTIMPNTGELFF
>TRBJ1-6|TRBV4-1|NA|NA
TGCGCCAGCAGCCAAGATGCGTATTCCCCCCTTTCACCCCTCCACTTT
CASSQDAYSPLSPLHF
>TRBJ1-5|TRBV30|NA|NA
TGTGCCTGGAGCTCCGGGGACCAGCCCCAGCATTTT
CAWSSGDQPQHF
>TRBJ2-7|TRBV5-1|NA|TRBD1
TGCGCCAGCAGCGCGACAGGGCCCTACGAGCAGTACTTC
CASSATGPYEQYF
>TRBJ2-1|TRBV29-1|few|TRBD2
TGCAGCGTTGACGGGAGGGTATCCAATGAGCAGTTCTTC
CSVDGRVSNEQFF
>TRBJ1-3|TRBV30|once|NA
TGTGCCTGGGCGACCGGTACGAGAAACACCATATATTTT
CAWATGTRNTIYF
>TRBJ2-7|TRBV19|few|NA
TGTGCCAGTAGTGGAGGGACGGATTACTCCTACGAGCAGTACTTC
CASSGGTDYSYEQYF
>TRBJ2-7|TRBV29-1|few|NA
TGCAGCGGACAGACCTCCTACGAGCAGTACTTC
CSGQTSYEQYF
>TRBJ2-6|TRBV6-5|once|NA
TGTGCCACCGGGTCGGGGCTAGGGGCCAACGTCCTGACTTTC
CATGSGLGANVLTF
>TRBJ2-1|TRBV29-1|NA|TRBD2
TGCAGCGTTCGCGCACTAGCGGGAACCAATGAGCAGTTCTTC
CSVRALAGTNEQFF
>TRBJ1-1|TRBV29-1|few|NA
TGCAGCGCCCAACGCTCAGGGAAGAGCACTGAAGCTTTCTTT
CSAQRSGKSTEAFF
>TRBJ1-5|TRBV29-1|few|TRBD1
TGCAGCGTTGCGGAGGGGGCGGATCAGCCCCAGCATTTT
CSVAEGADQPQHF
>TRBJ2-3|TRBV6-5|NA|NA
TGTGCCAGCAGTACGGGGGATACGCAGTATTTT
CASSTGDTQYF
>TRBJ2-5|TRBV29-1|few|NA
TGCAGCGTTGGCAAGATACAAGAGACCCAGTACTTC
CSVGKIQETQYF
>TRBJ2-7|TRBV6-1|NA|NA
TGTGCCAGCACTTTCTGGGACGTCTTGGTACACGAGCAGTACTTC
CASTFWDVLVHEQYF
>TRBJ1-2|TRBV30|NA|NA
TGTGCCTGGAGTGTTGGGGGGCATGGCTACACCTTC
CAWSVGGHGYTF
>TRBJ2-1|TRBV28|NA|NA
TGTGCCAGCAGTTTAAGCAGGGGGGGTGAGCAGTTCTTC
CASSLSRGGEQFF
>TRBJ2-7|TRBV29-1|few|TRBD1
TGCAGCGTTTTGGACAGGGTCGACTACGAGCAGTACTTC
CSVLDRVDYEQYF
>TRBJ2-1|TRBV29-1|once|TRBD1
TGCAGCGTTCGCCGGGACAGGGGAATTGATGAGCAGTTCTTC
CSVRRDRGIDEQFF
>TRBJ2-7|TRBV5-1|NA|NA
TGCGCCAGCAGCTTGATGGGGGCCGGAGCCTACGAGCAGTACTTC
CASSLMGAGAYEQYF
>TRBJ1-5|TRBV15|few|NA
TGTGCCACCAGCAATAGGAGGGATCAGCCCCAGCATTTT
CATSNRRDQPQHF
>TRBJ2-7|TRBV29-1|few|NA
TGCAGCGTTGATACCCGGAGGAACGAGCAGTACTTC
CSVDTRRNEQYF